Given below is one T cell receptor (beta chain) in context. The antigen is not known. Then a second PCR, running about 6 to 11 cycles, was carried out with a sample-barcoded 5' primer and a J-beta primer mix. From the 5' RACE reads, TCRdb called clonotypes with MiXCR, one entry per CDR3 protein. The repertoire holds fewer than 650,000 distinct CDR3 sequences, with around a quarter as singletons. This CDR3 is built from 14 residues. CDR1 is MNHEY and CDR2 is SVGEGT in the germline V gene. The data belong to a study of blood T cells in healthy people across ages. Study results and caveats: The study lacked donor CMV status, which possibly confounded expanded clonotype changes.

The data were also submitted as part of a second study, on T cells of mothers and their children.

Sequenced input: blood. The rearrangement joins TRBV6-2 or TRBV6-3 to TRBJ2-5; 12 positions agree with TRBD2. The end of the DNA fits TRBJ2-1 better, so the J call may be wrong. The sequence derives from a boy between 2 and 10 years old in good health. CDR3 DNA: TGTGCCAGCAGCGGGACTAGCGGGCGCCTCGGGCAGTTCTTC. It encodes CASSGTSGRLGQFF.